The rows below give T cell receptor beta chains drawn from one sample of a study of T-cell memory formation after mild COVID-19. Each CDR3 protein gets one entry after TCRdb re-called the 5' RACE reads with MiXCR. Among roughly 130,000 distinct CDR3 sequences listed, 15% to 20% were seen once. The sequenced material came from PBMCs or a T cell subset sorted from them (not recorded which). The receptors originated from an adult woman who had mild COVID-19 (a few samples of this study predate the infection). Cell type and time point are not known. Each CDR3 is given with its conserved first and last residue. The order of the fields is clone size, V gene, J gene, CDR3 protein. Not every row has a clone size; where given, it reads once, few, many or a size class.

clone_size: -
v_call: TRBV4-1
j_call: TRBJ2-1
cdr3_aa: CASSWLGKAFYNEQFF

clone_size: -
v_call: TRBV14
j_call: TRBJ2-7
cdr3_aa: CASSQLLTGAYEQYF

clone_size: -
v_call: TRBV6-5
j_call: TRBJ2-1
cdr3_aa: CASSERDRDYNEQFF

clone_size: few
v_call: TRBV6-2/TRBV6-3
j_call: TRBJ2-7
cdr3_aa: CASSYSTGQGLEQYF

clone_size: -
v_call: TRBV24-1
j_call: TRBJ2-3
cdr3_aa: CATSVGEFSTDTQYF

clone_size: -
v_call: TRBV6-5
j_call: TRBJ1-1
cdr3_aa: CASSYSRRNTEAFF

clone_size: few
v_call: TRBV12-3/TRBV12-4
j_call: TRBJ2-3
cdr3_aa: CASSASGGKDTQYF

clone_size: few
v_call: TRBV7-2
j_call: TRBJ1-1
cdr3_aa: CASSLLRAQNTEAFF

clone_size: -
v_call: TRBV7-9
j_call: TRBJ2-7
cdr3_aa: CASSLGLGSPSYEQYF

clone_size: few
v_call: TRBV10-3
j_call: TRBJ2-7
cdr3_aa: CAIRPGTSVFYEQYF

clone_size: few
v_call: TRBV19
j_call: TRBJ1-2
cdr3_aa: CASSIDQGYGYTF

clone_size: few
v_call: TRBV4-1
j_call: TRBJ1-2
cdr3_aa: CASSTVGTAPNYGYTF

clone_size: few
v_call: TRBV5-6
j_call: TRBJ2-7
cdr3_aa: CASSKNRYEQYF

clone_size: -
v_call: TRBV7-6
j_call: TRBJ2-3
cdr3_aa: CASSNAPTDTQYF

clone_size: -
v_call: TRBV4-1
j_call: TRBJ2-1
cdr3_aa: CASSHLAAFNEQFF

clone_size: -
v_call: TRBV12-3/TRBV12-4
j_call: TRBJ2-2
cdr3_aa: CASTLRGPGELFF

clone_size: -
v_call: TRBV20-1
j_call: TRBJ1-1
cdr3_aa: CSALINTEAFF

clone_size: few
v_call: TRBV6-6
j_call: TRBJ2-7
cdr3_aa: CASGTSVYEQYF

clone_size: -
v_call: TRBV7-6
j_call: TRBJ2-2
cdr3_aa: CASSLEASGDLNTGELFF

clone_size: -
v_call: TRBV15
j_call: TRBJ1-2
cdr3_aa: CATSRDQGDNYYGYTF

clone_size: -
v_call: TRBV27
j_call: TRBJ2-2
cdr3_aa: CASSLEQGDTGELFF

clone_size: few
v_call: TRBV9
j_call: TRBJ2-1
cdr3_aa: CASSRTGGWDNEQFF

clone_size: -
v_call: TRBV7-9
j_call: TRBJ2-7
cdr3_aa: CASSPPGLLYEQYF

clone_size: few
v_call: TRBV12-3/TRBV12-4
j_call: TRBJ2-7
cdr3_aa: CASSLGGQLPYEQYF

clone_size: -
v_call: TRBV6-4
j_call: TRBJ2-3
cdr3_aa: CASSDSGTGTDTQYF

clone_size: -
v_call: TRBV14
j_call: TRBJ2-7
cdr3_aa: CASSQDWARGEQYF

clone_size: -
v_call: TRBV19
j_call: TRBJ1-1
cdr3_aa: CASSIGVTEAFF

clone_size: -
v_call: TRBV20-1
j_call: TRBJ2-7
cdr3_aa: CSARVRGQGDYEQYF

clone_size: -
v_call: TRBV6-6
j_call: TRBJ1-2
cdr3_aa: CASGTGQGAPSNYGYTF